Each of the 22 T cell receptor beta chains below was sequenced from the same sample in a study of regulatory T cells in long-lasting Graves disease (dated by TCRdb to 2020 to 2023). The library was obtained by multiplex PCR. TCRdb shows the sequencer as Illumina HiSeq 4000. TCR beta libraries were built with iRepertoire HTBI primers and Arm-PCR amplification of CDR3 regions. TCRdb redid the processing of the public reads, applying fastp at Q25 and MiXCR, and retained in-frame beta chains. Each CDR3 protein appears once, grouped with its most common genes and DNA. A total of about 560,000 distinct CDR3 sequences appear in this sample, 16% of them only once. Approximately 12% of the sample rests with the top ten. According to the study, the label for this sample's time point signals: newly diagnosed GD, antithyroid drugs for less than 3 months. RNA was extracted from PBMCs in TRIzol for both TCR sequencing and RNA sequencing.

The data were also submitted as part of a second study, on T cells in Graves' hyperthyroidism and ophthalmopathy.

This sample comprised peripheral blood mononuclear cells (PBMCs), obtained at new diagnosis, from a patient treated with antithyroid drugs. Every receptor here comes from a man aged 18 to 30 with Graves disease. Donor details come from another sample of the same person, matched by shared clones.

This clonotype was picked up many times. The genes are TRBV11-2 and TRBJ2-3, with a weak D call TRBD2 (5 bases). Trimming stripped 5 bases from V and 4 bases from J, with 19 bases between. From germline, CDR1 is SGHAT and CDR2 FQNNGV. CDR3 size: 16 residues. CDR3 in amino acids: CASSPLIATVADTQYF. CDR3 sequence (DNA): TGTGCCAGCAGCCCGCTGATAGCGACCGTGGCAGATACGCAGTATTTT.

This clonotype was counted between two and nine times. J is TRBJ2-1 and V is TRBV27, with a tentative D call TRBD2 (5 bases). The CDR3 runs 23 residues. The germline V and J ends were trimmed by 3 bases and 0 bases, with 33 bases remaining between them. CDR1 and CDR2 from the germline V gene are MNHEY and SMNVEV (reference sequence). CDR3 DNA sequence: TGTGCCAGCAGTTTTTTAGGGAGCCGGATGACATCGCAAGGTTTAAGCTCCTACAATGAGCAGTTCTTC. It encodes CASSFLGSRMTSQGLSSYNEQFF.

The chain combines TRBV20-1 with TRBJ2-7; 8 bases fit TRBD1. J was trimmed by 5 bases and V by 4 bases; bases with no gene match: 13. The CDR3 is 15 amino acids. CDR1 and CDR2 (germline): DFQATT, SNEGSKA (reference sequence). The CDR3 reads CSAKGGRQGIHEQYF. CDR3 in DNA: TGCAGTGCTAAAGGTGGGAGACAGGGGATCCACGAGCAGTACTTC.

This clonotype was observed once. This could be a read error, since a much larger clone is one nucleotide away. The chain is built from TRBV3-1 and TRBJ1-1; no firm D call. V lost 0 bases to trimming and J lost 1 base, with 12 bases between them. CDR1 LGHDT and CDR2 YNNKEL come from the germline V gene (reference sequence). This CDR3 region has 16 residues. The CDR3 DNA reads TGTGCCAGCAGCCAAGACATCAGCCGCGGGAACACTGAAGCTTTCTTT. This encodes CASSQDISRGNTEAFF.

The V and J genes are TRBV6-1 and TRBJ2-4; D possibly corresponds to TRBD2 (5 bases). V was cut by 0 bases and J by 6 bases, with 9 bases left in between. The CDR3 sequence is 14 residues long. CDR1 and CDR2 from the germline V gene are MNHNS and SASEGT. Here the CDR3 reads CASSEAVRGNIQYF. The CDR3 coding sequence is TGTGCCAGCAGTGAAGCCGTCCGGGGAAACATTCAGTACTTC.

The rearrangement links TRBV5-1 to TRBJ2-5; the match to TRBD2 covers 10 bases. Germline loops: CDR1 SGHRS, CDR2 YFSETQ. The CDR3 covers 16 residues. V lost 0 bases to trimming and J lost 5 bases; unmatched junction nucleotides: 7. The CDR3 sequence is CASSLVLAGVVETQYF. The CDR3 bases are TGCGCCAGCAGCTTGGTTCTAGCGGGAGTGGTGGAGACCCAGTACTTC.

The rearrangement uses TRBV2 and TRBJ1-5, with a tentative D call TRBD1 (5 bases). CDR3 length: 15 residues. Germline V lookup: CDR1 SNHLY, CDR2 FYNNEI. Trimming took off 6 bases at V and 5 bases at J, with 17 bases between the two ends. The CDR3 region has the DNA TGTGCCAGCAGCCCCTATGGGGCGGACTATCAGCCCCAGCATTTT. It encodes CASSPYGADYQPQHF.

This clonotype was observed a few times. The CDR3 DNA sequence: TGCAGTGCTAGAGGGGAAGACTACTATAATTCACCCCTCCACTTT. It is translated as CSARGEDYYNSPLHF. V usage is TRBV20-1 and J usage is TRBJ1-6; D is ambiguous. Germline V gene lookup returns CDR1 DFQATT and CDR2 SNEGSKA (reference sequence). The CDR3 runs to 15 residues. V lost 1 base and J lost 3, with 10 bases in between.

This clonotype was detected many times. This chain connects TRBV29-1 to TRBJ1-4; 8 bases fit TRBD1. Germline loops: CDR1 SQVTM, CDR2 ANQGSEA. V was clipped by 5 bases and J by 6 bases; unmatched bases: 5. The CDR3 spans 13 residues. The CDR3: CSVRQGWDEKLFF. CDR3 in DNA: TGCAGCGTTCGACAGGGGTGGGATGAAAAACTGTTTTTT.

The gene calls are TRBV9 and TRBJ2-1; tentative D call: TRBD2 (6 bases). The V gene's germline CDR1 is SGDLS and CDR2 YYNGEE. This CDR3 has 12 residues. Trimming cost V 2 bases and J 8 bases, with 8 bases left between them. CDR3 DNA: TGTGCCAGCAGCGTGGGAGGCCATGAGCAGTTCTTC. As protein: CASSVGGHEQFF.

This clonotype has at least ten counts. The chain combines TRBV2 with TRBJ2-7; D remains ambiguous. Germline-derived CDR1 and CDR2 are SNHLY and FYNNEI. The CDR3 is 14 amino acids. Deletions cut 6 bases from V and 6 bases from J, with 18 bases between. CDR3 region: CASSLASDWGEQYF. The CDR3, as DNA: TGTGCCAGCAGCCTGGCTTCAGACTGGGGCGAGCAGTACTTC.

This clonotype was counted at least ten times. The V gene is TRBV6-2 or TRBV6-3, the J gene TRBJ2-1, with TRBD2 as a possible D gene (7 bases). The CDR3 covers 15 residues. The V gene's germline CDR1 is MNHEY and CDR2 SVGEGT. Trimming removed 5 bases at V and 7 bases at J, with 18 bases between. CDR3 sequence: CASSEWGGYPNEQFF. The CDR3 DNA follows: TGTGCCAGCAGTGAATGGGGGGGCTACCCTAATGAGCAGTTCTTC.

The rearrangement joins TRBV24-1 to TRBJ2-2; 11 bases map to TRBD2. Germline V gene data show CDR1 as KGHDR and CDR2 as SFDVKD. Germline trimming cut 3 bases from V and 4 bases from J; bases unmatched to any gene: 12. The CDR3 is 19 residues long. The CDR3 nucleotides are TGTGCCACCAGTGATCCGCTACTCCTAGCGGGAGGTAGCACCGGGGAGCTGTTTTTT. Amino acid sequence: CATSDPLLLAGGSTGELFF.

V and J are TRBV20-1 and TRBJ2-7; the match to TRBD1 covers 7 bases. The V gene's germline CDR1 is DFQATT and CDR2 SNEGSKA (reference sequence). The CDR3 has 14 amino acids. V gave up 5 bases and J gave up 3 bases; unmatched junction bases: 10. The CDR3 bases are TGCAGTGCTCGGTTCCGGGACAGACTCTACGAGCAGTACTTC. Protein product: CSARFRDRLYEQYF.

This clonotype showed up just a few times. A junction end diverges from the germline sequence, so it may reflect a read error. This sequence joins TRBV5-1 and TRBJ2-5; TRBD1 agrees at 10 bases. Germline CDR1 is SGHRS and CDR2 is YFSETQ. The CDR3 is 16 amino acids. The CDR3 sequence is CASSRSGQGVTETQHF. In DNA, the CDR3 is TGCGCCAGCAGCCGATCCGGACAGGGGGTAACGGAGACCCAGCACTTC.

Remarks on this clonotype: Its ends do not fully match the called genes, so a read error is possible. The chain recombines TRBV20-1 with TRBJ2-1; 7 bases agree with TRBD2. Germline lookup yields CDR1 DFQATT and CDR2 SNEGSKA (reference sequence). This CDR3 contains 14 residues. CDR3 in amino acids: CSAFQASGRDEQLF. The CDR3 coding sequence is TGCAGTGCTTTCCAGGCTAGCGGACGGGATGAGCAGCTCTTC.

This clonotype was detected ten times or more. In nucleotides, the CDR3 is TGTGCCAGCAGTGAATGGCCTGCAACTAATGAAAAACTGTTTTTT. Its translation is CASSEWPATNEKLFF. The chain combines TRBV2 with TRBJ1-4; D ambiguous. The CDR3 length is 15 residues. CDR1 is SNHLY and CDR2 is FYNNEI in the germline V gene. Trimming shortened V by 2 bases and J by 0 bases, and 7 bases separated the two germline ends.

There are many counts of this clonotype. The chain is built from TRBV5-1 and TRBJ2-7, with D perhaps TRBD1 or TRBD2 (6 bases each). Trimming stripped 1 base from V and 5 bases from J, with 19 bases between. Per the germline V gene, CDR1 is SGHRS and CDR2 is YFSETQ. The CDR3 covers 16 residues. CDR3 loop: CASSLFGSTGADEQYF. As DNA, the CDR3 is TGCGCCAGCAGCTTGTTTGGTTCGACGGGGGCAGACGAGCAGTACTTC.

This clonotype was recorded at least ten times. This sequence joins TRBV28 and TRBJ1-1; 8 positions match TRBD1. The CDR3 covers 17 residues. Germline values: CDR1 MDHEN, CDR2 SYDVKM. The V gene end was trimmed by 7 bases and the J gene end by 0 bases; junction bases not matched to a gene: 13. The CDR3 loop reads CASTLYGWGQVNTEAFF. As DNA, the CDR3 is TGTGCCAGCACCCTATATGGATGGGGACAGGTGAACACTGAAGCTTTCTTT.

J is TRBJ1-5 and V is TRBV6-1; TRBD1 might be the D (6 bases). Germline V gene sequence: CDR1 MNHNS, CDR2 SASEGT. V lost 7 bases and J 7 bases, leaving 17 bases between the germline ends. The CDR3 is 14 residues long. CDR3 residues: CASTRRGAGQPQHF. The DNA of the CDR3 is TGTGCCAGCACCCGGCGGGGGGCTGGACAGCCCCAGCATTTT.

This clonotype has more than one count but fewer than ten. V and J are TRBV6-2 or TRBV6-3 and TRBJ1-2; 10 bases map to TRBD1. The length of the CDR3 is 18 residues. Germline CDR1 reads MNHEY; CDR2 reads SVGEGT. V gave up 0 bases and J gave up 3 bases; unmatched junction bases: 10. CDR3 sequence (DNA): TGTGCCAGCAGTTACTCAAGGGACAGGGGCCAAACGGACTATGGCTACACCTTC. Protein sequence: CASSYSRDRGQTDYGYTF.

The sample holds a few counts of this clonotype. The DNA for the CDR3 is TGTGCCAGCAGTGAGGGCCCACCCTCATCCGCTGGGGCCAACGTCCTGACTTTC. Translated: CASSEGPPSSAGANVLTF. V gene TRBV2 combines with J gene TRBJ2-6; D call uncertain. V was cut by 3 bases and J by 2 bases, with 17 bases left in between. The CDR3 extends over 18 amino acids. Germline CDR1 is SNHLY and CDR2 is FYNNEI.